These 30 T cell receptor beta chains were sequenced from one sample in a study of T cell responses to AZD1222 COVID-19 vaccine. The repertoire was sequenced with immunoSEQ multiplex PCR; TCRdb's copy has only in-frame clones and lacks some. The sample lists roughly 120,000 clones, roughly 90% occurring once. The source material was peripheral blood, sampled on day 0 of AZD1222 vaccination. Receptors originate from an adult in good health.

The rearrangement links TRBV6-5 to TRBJ2-1; TRBD2 is a possible D gene (5 bases). The CDR3 is 12 residues long. Trimming pared 0 bases from V and 13 bases from J, leaving 10 bases between. The germline V gene encodes CDR1 MNHEY and CDR2 SVGAGI. Here the CDR3 reads CASSYSGSGQFF. The CDR3 DNA follows: TGTGCCAGCAGTTACTCAGGGAGTGGCCAGTTCTTC.

V is TRBV6-1 and J is TRBJ1-2, with 9 positions matching TRBD1. This CDR3 spans 14 amino acids. Trimming cost V 2 bases and J 6 bases; bases outside gene matches: 4. The germline V gene has CDR1 MNHNS and CDR2 SASEGT. The CDR3 DNA reads TGTGCCAGCAGTGAACGGACAGGGGAGGATGGCTACACCTTC. Residues: CASSERTGEDGYTF.

This clone was detected only a few times. The genes are TRBV30 and TRBJ2-7, with TRBD1 matching 8 bases. The CDR3 runs 14 residues. Germline values: CDR1 GTSNPN, CDR2 SVGIG (reference sequence). J gave up 3 bases and V 4 bases, and 8 bases lay outside the gene matches. The DNA for the CDR3 is TGTGCCTGGACTACGGACAGGGTGGGCTACGAGCAGTACTTC. Its translation is CAWTTDRVGYEQYF.

J is TRBJ2-7 and V is TRBV13; a possible D gene is TRBD1 (7 bases). Germline CDR1 reads PRHDT; CDR2 reads FYEKMQ (reference sequence). Trimming took off 3 bases at V and 5 bases at J, with 14 bases between the two ends. CDR3 size: 14 residues. CDR3 nucleotides: TGTGCCAGCAGCTTGGAGGGGGCGAGGGACGAGCAGTACTTC. Its protein is CASSLEGARDEQYF.

The chain links TRBV9 to TRBJ1-2; D might be TRBD1 (6 bases). V was cut by 0 bases and J by 2 bases, with 17 bases left in between. This CDR3 contains 17 residues. Germline CDR1 reads SGDLS; CDR2 reads YYNGEE. The CDR3 nucleotides are TGTGCCAGCAGCGTAGCAGATGCCCTTCAGGGGAACTATGGCTACACCTTC. It is translated as CASSVADALQGNYGYTF.

The chain employs TRBV4-3 and TRBJ1-1; weak D call: TRBD1 (6 bases). V was clipped by 1 base and J by 1 base, with 22 bases between them. This CDR3 has 19 residues. The germline CDR1 and CDR2 sequences are LGHNA and YSLEER. Written as DNA, the CDR3 is TGCGCCAGCAGCCAAGCCCCCCGGGGGGGCGGGAGTAGGAACACTGAAGCTTTCTTT. Residues: CASSQAPRGGGSRNTEAFF.

This CDR3 reads CASSLAPFTYRGRMNTEAFF. The CDR3 bases are TGCGCCAGCAGCTTGGCCCCATTCACGTACAGGGGACGCATGAACACTGAAGCTTTCTTT. The chain joins TRBV5-1 to TRBJ1-1, with TRBD1 matching 7 bases. This CDR3 has 20 residues. With V trimmed by 0 bases and J by 0 bases, 17 bases remained unmatched. Germline loops: CDR1 SGHRS, CDR2 YFSETQ.

This clone occurred once. V is TRBV24-1 and J is TRBJ1-1; D ambiguous. Trimming stripped 6 bases from V and 3 bases from J, with 10 bases between. Germline V gene lookup returns CDR1 KGHDR and CDR2 SFDVKD. CDR3 length equals 13 residues. The CDR3 nucleotides read TGTGCCACCAGTTCAAAAAGGGACACTGAAGCTTTCTTT. The encoded protein is CATSSKRDTEAFF.

The table lists this clone with a few counts. The J gene is TRBJ1-2, the V gene TRBV3-1 (or the pseudogene TRBV3-2), with 7 bases matching TRBD1. The CDR3 is 15 amino acids. The V gene's germline CDR1 is LGHDT and CDR2 YNNKEL (reference sequence). V shed 1 base and J 4 bases; nucleotides not matched to a gene: 6. CDR3 residues: CASSQVPGGSYGYTF. CDR3 coding DNA: TGTGCCAGCAGCCAAGTCCCAGGGGGTAGCTATGGCTACACCTTC.

The chain is built from TRBV28 and TRBJ1-1; D is unresolved. V lost 9 bases to trimming and J lost 1 base, with 9 bases between them. CDR1 and CDR2 from the germline V gene are MDHEN and SYDVKM. This CDR3 is 12 amino acids long. CDR3 bases: TGTGCCAGTTGCGAGGGGAACACTGAAGCTTTCTTT. This codes for CASCEGNTEAFF. Drawing the rest from reference TRBV28 and TRBJ1-1, the complete variable domain is DVKVTQSSRYLVKRTGEKVFLECVQDMDHENMFWYRQDPGLGLRLIYFSYDVKMKEKGDIPEGYSVSREKKERFSLILESASTNQTSMYLCASCEGNTEAFFGQGTRLTVV.

The chain joins TRBV7-6 to TRBJ2-1, with 12 bases lining up with TRBD2. The germline CDR1 and CDR2 sequences are SGHVS and FNYEAQ. Trimming removed 4 bases from V and 7 bases from J; junction bases left unmatched: 5. The CDR3 extends over 15 amino acids. The CDR3 sequence: CASSSLAGGKNEQFF. DNA of the CDR3: TGTGCCAGCAGCTCTCTAGCGGGAGGGAAGAATGAGCAGTTCTTC.

The chain combines TRBV10-2 with TRBJ2-7, with unresolved D. The germline V gene encodes CDR1 WSHSY and CDR2 SAAADI. The ends were cut back, 7 bases at V and 2 bases at J, with 12 bases in the middle. The CDR3 is made up of 13 amino acids. This CDR3 reads CASTNRQAYEQYF. CDR3 nucleotide sequence: TGCGCCAGCACGAACCGACAAGCCTACGAGCAGTACTTC.

The chain has TRBV6-2 or TRBV6-3 and TRBJ2-7, with TRBD2 as a possible D gene (6 bases). V lost 3 bases and J lost 2, with 11 bases in between. The CDR3 has 14 residues. Germline V gene sequence: CDR1 MNHEY, CDR2 SVGEGT. The CDR3 coding sequence is TGTGCCAGCAGTTATGGCGCGGGGACCTACGAGCAGTACTTC. This sequence encodes CASSYGAGTYEQYF.

The chain recombines TRBV7-2 with TRBJ1-2; 10 nucleotides agree with TRBD1. The CDR3 is 16 residues long. V lost 8 bases, J lost 7 bases, and 16 bases stayed unmatched. CDR1 and CDR2 from the germline V gene are SGHTA and FQGNSA. CDR3 residues: CASADPRTGGSIGYTF. The CDR3 DNA follows: TGTGCCAGCGCCGACCCCAGGACAGGGGGTTCTATTGGCTACACCTTC.

The J gene is TRBJ1-3, the V gene TRBV7-8; D might be TRBD1 (5 bases). The CDR3 runs 16 residues. CDR1 is SGHVS and CDR2 is FQNEAQ in the germline V gene. Between the trimmed V and J ends, which lost 5 bases and 0 bases, there was a span of 14 bases. The CDR3 region has the DNA TGTGCCAGCAGCCCGCGGGACCGATCCTCTGGAAACACCATATATTTT. This translates into CASSPRDRSSGNTIYF.

CDR3 loop: CASSHTGHPYEQYF. DNA of the CDR3: TGTGCCAGCAGCCACACGGGACACCCCTACGAGCAGTACTTC. The chain links TRBV11-3 to TRBJ2-7, with D perhaps TRBD1 (6 bases). Trimming took 5 bases from V and 2 from J, leaving 13 bases between them. Germline-derived CDR1 and CDR2 are SGHNT and YENEEA. The CDR3 has 14 amino acids.

This sequence joins TRBV5-4 and TRBJ1-1, with D perhaps TRBD1 (5 bases). Trimming removed 5 bases from V and 1 base from J, with 15 bases in between. This CDR3 contains 15 residues. CDR1 is SGHNT, CDR2 YYREEE, per germline (reference sequence). The CDR3 spells CASSTPQGPNTEAFF. CDR3 in DNA: TGTGCCAGCAGTACCCCGCAGGGACCGAACACTGAAGCTTTCTTT. The whole variable domain, remainder taken from reference TRBV5-4 and TRBJ1-1, is ETGVTQSPTHLIKTRGQQVTLRCSSQSGHNTVSWYQQALGQGPQFIFQYYREEENGRGNFPPRFSGLQFPNYSSELNVNALELDDSALYLCASSTPQGPNTEAFFGQGTRLTVV.

The chain couples TRBV20-1 to TRBJ2-5, with 7 nucleotides matching TRBD1. The CDR3 has 16 amino acids. With 3 bases clipped from V and 0 bases from J, the junction kept 10 bases outside the gene matches. Germline V lookup: CDR1 DFQATT, CDR2 SNEGSKA (reference sequence). This chain's CDR3 is CSASVTRGLYQETQYF. CDR3 DNA: TGCAGTGCTAGTGTTACGAGGGGGCTCTACCAAGAGACCCAGTACTTC.

The rearrangement links TRBV27 to TRBJ1-2; the D is unclear. V lost 1 base and J lost 6, with 15 bases in between. Per the germline V gene, CDR1 is MNHEY and CDR2 is SMNVEV (reference sequence). The CDR3 loop spans 15 amino acids. The chain's CDR3 is CASSLFSGILHGYTF. The CDR3, as DNA: TGTGCCAGCAGTTTATTTTCCGGAATCTTGCATGGCTACACCTTC.

The chain uses TRBV5-1 and TRBJ2-6; maybe TRBD1 (6 bases). The CDR3 runs to 18 residues. Per germline, CDR1 SGHRS and CDR2 YFSETQ. Trimming removed 0 bases from V and 0 bases from J, with 13 bases in between. The DNA of the CDR3 is TGCGCCAGCAGCTTGGAAGGGGGTAGAGGCTCTGGGGCCAACGTCCTGACTTTC. This gives the protein CASSLEGGRGSGANVLTF.

The rearrangement uses TRBV28 and TRBJ1-2, with 9 bases lining up with TRBD1. CDR3 length: 15 residues. J was trimmed by 4 bases and V by 3 bases; bases with no gene match: 6. The germline V gene has CDR1 MDHEN and CDR2 SYDVKM. CDR3 bases: TGTGCCAGCAGTTTCTGGGACAGGGATGGCTATGGCTACACCTTC. Translated, it gives CASSFWDRDGYGYTF.

For this clone: The same CDR3 can be traced to other DNA sequences in this sample. This rearrangement joins TRBV9 to TRBJ1-2; D uncertain. Germline lookup yields CDR1 SGDLS and CDR2 YYNGEE. This CDR3 comprises 12 residues. V gave up 0 bases and J gave up 5 bases, with 5 bases separating them. The CDR3 DNA reads as TGTGCCAGCAGCGTAGGGGGTTATGGCTACACCTTC. Translation: CASSVGGYGYTF.

This chain joins TRBV27 and TRBJ1-2; D ambiguous. In germline, CDR1 is MNHEY, CDR2 SMNVEV (reference sequence). The CDR3 is made up of 13 amino acids. V was cut by 3 bases and J by 3 bases, with 8 bases left in between. The DNA of the CDR3 is TGTGCCAGCAGTTTCCCGGGGTACTATGGCTACACCTTC. It translates to CASSFPGYYGYTF.

This chain uses TRBV10-1 with TRBJ2-1, with 7 nucleotides matching TRBD2. The CDR3 spans 16 residues. With 6 bases clipped from V and 1 base from J, the junction kept 9 bases outside the gene matches. The germline gives CDR1 WNHNN, CDR2 SYGVQD (reference sequence). The CDR3 nucleotides read TGCGCCAGCAGCCCCGCGGGGGTCCTATCCTACAATGAGCAGTTCTTC. As protein: CASSPAGVLSYNEQFF.

The V call is TRBV4-1, the J call TRBJ1-2, with D unresolved. The CDR3 spans 16 residues. V lost 2 bases, J lost 4 bases, and 17 bases lay in between. The germline CDR1 and CDR2 sequences are MGHRA and YSYEKL. CDR3 in amino acids: CASSQPRTSHSYGYTF. Here the CDR3 DNA reads TGCGCCAGCAGCCAACCAAGGACCTCCCACTCCTATGGCTACACCTTC.

Note on this clone: The junction does not match germline at one end; this may be a read error. J is TRBJ1-1 and V is TRBV7-2; D is ambiguous. In germline, CDR1 is SGHTA, CDR2 FQGNSA. This CDR3 spans 13 amino acids. CDR3 nucleotide sequence: TGTGCCAGCAGCTTAGAATCAGCCGCTGAGGCTTTCTTT. The encoded protein is CASSLESAAEAFF.

The chain recombines TRBV4-3 with TRBJ1-1; D is unresolved. Germline CDR1 and CDR2: LGHNA and YSLEER. The CDR3 sequence is 15 residues long. With 1 base removed from V and 2 bases from J, the gap between germline ends came to 11 bases. CDR3 loop: CASSQVGGFNTEAFF. CDR3 nucleotides: TGCGCCAGCAGCCAAGTGGGAGGATTCAACACTGAAGCTTTCTTT.

The rearrangement uses TRBV9 and TRBJ2-3; 8 bases are a match to TRBD1. V gave up 4 bases and J gave up 2 bases; unmatched junction bases: 15. Germline V gene sequence: CDR1 SGDLS, CDR2 YYNGEE. The CDR3 runs to 18 residues. CDR3 amino acids: CASSPPLTDRETTDTQYF. The CDR3 nucleotides are TGTGCCAGCAGCCCACCTCTCACGGACAGGGAGACCACAGATACGCAGTATTTT.

The J gene is TRBJ1-2, the V gene TRBV19, with a possible D match to TRBD1 (6 bases). Deletions cut 5 bases from V and 2 bases from J, with 15 bases between. Germline assignment: CDR1 LNHDA and CDR2 SQIVND (reference sequence). The CDR3 consists of 15 residues. The CDR3, as DNA: TGTGCCAGTAGTTTACCGAGGGGACAAAACTATGGCTACACCTTC. Its protein product is CASSLPRGQNYGYTF. The whole variable domain, remainder taken from reference TRBV19 and TRBJ1-2, is DGGITQSPKYLFRKEGQNVTLSCEQNLNHDAMYWYRQDPGQGLRLIYYSQIVNDFQKGDIAEGYSVSREKKESFPLTVTSAQKNPTAFYLCASSLPRGQNYGYTFGSGTRLTVV.

This chain uses TRBV5-1 with TRBJ1-6; D is uncertain. V was cut by 3 bases and J by 7 bases, with 14 bases left in between. Germline V lookup: CDR1 SGHRS, CDR2 YFSETQ. The length of the CDR3 is 15 residues. CDR3 in DNA: TGCGCCAGCAGCTCTCTGGACCCGGGGAATTCACCCCTCCACTTT. Residues: CASSSLDPGNSPLHF.